This record concerns one T cell receptor beta chain sequence. This sample stems from a study of blood T cell repertoires in COVID-19. Study background: The study drew acute and convalescent COVID-19 samples from the United States, Italy and Spain. PBMCs, B-cell-depleted T cells, or T cells were the source of the cDNA or gDNA that made up the material.

Germline V CDR1 and CDR2: SGHAT, FQNNGV. The V gene lost 3 bases and the J gene lost 4 bases, with 16 bases spanning the gap. CDR3 length equals 15 residues. Source study methods: Reference gene primer amplification gave nucleated cell count estimates. Using immunoSEQ multiplex PCR, the repertoire was profiled, and TCRdb retains in-frame clones only, with some absent. That table gives V, J and clone size, and the DNA gave D and trimming. This sample has roughly 39,000 clones; around 87% occur once, and the top ten carry around 10%. This rearrangement joins TRBV11-2 to TRBJ2-7; maybe TRBD1 (5 bases). This clonotype was sampled from a woman older than 75 with active COVID-19. The sample was peripheral blood. This chain's CDR3 is CASSFSPGHSYEQYF. The DNA of the CDR3 is TGTGCCAGCAGCTTTTCGCCAGGGCATTCATACGAGCAGTACTTC.